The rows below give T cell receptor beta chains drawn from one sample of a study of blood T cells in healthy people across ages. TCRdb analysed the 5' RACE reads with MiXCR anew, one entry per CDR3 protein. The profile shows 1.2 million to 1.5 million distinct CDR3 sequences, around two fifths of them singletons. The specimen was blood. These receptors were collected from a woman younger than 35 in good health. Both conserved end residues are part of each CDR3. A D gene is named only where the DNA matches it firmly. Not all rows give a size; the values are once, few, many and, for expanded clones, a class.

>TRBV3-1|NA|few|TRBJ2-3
TGTGCCAGCAGCCAGGGTCTAGCGAGCACAGATACGCAGTATTTT
CASSQGLASTDTQYF
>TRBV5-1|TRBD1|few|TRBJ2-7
TGCGCCAGTAGGGACAGGGAATACGAGCAGTACTTC
CASRDREYEQYF
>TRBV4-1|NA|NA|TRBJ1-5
TGCGCCAGCAGCCCCGACGGGGAATTGAATCAGCCCCAGCATTTT
CASSPDGELNQPQHF
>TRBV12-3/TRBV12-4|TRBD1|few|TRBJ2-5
TGTGCCAGCAGTTTGGGACGGCAGGGGGTCTCGGGGCAAGAGACCCAGTACTTC
CASSLGRQGVSGQETQYF
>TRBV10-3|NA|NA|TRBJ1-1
TGTGCCATCAGTGAGTCCACGGGGAGGCAAACTGAAGCTTTCTTT
CAISESTGRQTEAFF
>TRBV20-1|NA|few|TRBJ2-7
TGCAGTGCACTGGCTGAAATCTCCTACGAGCAGTACTTC
CSALAEISYEQYF
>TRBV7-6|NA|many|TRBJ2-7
TGTGCCAGCAGCTCTACCCTACGAGACTACGAGCAGTACTTC
CASSSTLRDYEQYF
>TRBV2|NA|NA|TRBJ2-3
TGTGCCACCGCCCTCTCGGATACGCAGTATTTT
CATALSDTQYF
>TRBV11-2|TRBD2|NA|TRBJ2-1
TGTGCCAGCAGCTTAGGGACTAGCGCCCTTTACAATGAGCAGTTCTTC
CASSLGTSALYNEQFF
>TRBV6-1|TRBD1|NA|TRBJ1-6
TGTGCCAGCAGTGAAGCCCTACAGGGGGGAAATTCACCCCTCCACTTT
CASSEALQGGNSPLHF
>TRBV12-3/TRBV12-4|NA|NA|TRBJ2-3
TGTGCCAGCAGTTCCCCCGGAGGCGGAGACAATGCAGATACGCAGTATTTT
CASSSPGGGDNADTQYF
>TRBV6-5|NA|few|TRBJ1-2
TGTGCCAGCAGTTACTCGTCTGAGGGAAACTATGGCTACACCTTC
CASSYSSEGNYGYTF
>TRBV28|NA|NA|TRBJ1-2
TGTGCCAGCAGTTTAAGGGGACCCCCCTATGGCTACACCTTC
CASSLRGPPYGYTF
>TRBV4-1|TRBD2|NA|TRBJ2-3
TGCGCCAGCAGCCCCGGGACTACTTCAGATACGCAGTATTTT
CASSPGTTSDTQYF
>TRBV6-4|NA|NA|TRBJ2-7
TGTGCCAGCAGTGACGCAGGACTCTCTACAAAGCAGTACTTC
CASSDAGLSTKQYF
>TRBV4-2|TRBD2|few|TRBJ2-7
TGTGCCAGCAGCCAAGGGGCGGGGGGGCTCTACGAGCAGTACTTC
CASSQGAGGLYEQYF
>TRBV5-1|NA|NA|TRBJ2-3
TGCGCCAGCAGCTTGGAAAGGGGCACAGAGATGCAGTATTTT
CASSLERGTEMQYF
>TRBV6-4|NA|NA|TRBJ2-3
TGTGCCAGCAGTGACCAGGGAATGGACACAGATACGCAGTATTTT
CASSDQGMDTDTQYF
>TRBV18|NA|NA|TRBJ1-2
TGTGCCAGCTCACCAGAGACTGGAACTAACTATGGCTACACCTTC
CASSPETGTNYGYTF
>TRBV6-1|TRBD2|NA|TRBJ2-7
TGTGCCAGCAATGGACTAGCCTCCTACGAGCAGTACTTC
CASNGLASYEQYF
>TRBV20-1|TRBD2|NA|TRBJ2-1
TGCAGTGCTATTTGGACTAGCGGGGGGGGGAATGAGCAGTTCTTC
CSAIWTSGGGNEQFF
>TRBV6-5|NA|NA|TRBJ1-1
TGTGCCAGCAGTTACTCGATATGGGGCGCTGAAGCTTTCTTT
CASSYSIWGAEAFF
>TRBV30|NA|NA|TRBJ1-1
TGTGCCTGGAGTCCATTTGGGAACACTGAAGCTTTCTTT
CAWSPFGNTEAFF
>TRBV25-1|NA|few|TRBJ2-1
TGTGCCACCGGCGCTAATGAGCAGTTCTTC
CATGANEQFF
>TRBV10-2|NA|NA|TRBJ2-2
TGCGCCTGCACGGGGGCGAACACCGGGGAGCTGTTTTTT
CACTGANTGELFF
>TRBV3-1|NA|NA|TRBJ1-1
TGTGCCAGCGGGGACATGAACACTGAAGCTTTCTTT
CASGDMNTEAFF
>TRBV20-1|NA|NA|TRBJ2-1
TGCAGTGCTAGGCCCAAGGGTGGGGGAGAGCAGTTCTTC
CSARPKGGGEQFF
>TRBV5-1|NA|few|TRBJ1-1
TGCGCCAGCAGCTTGGACCAGCTGGTTCCGAACACTGAAGCTTTCTTT
CASSLDQLVPNTEAFF
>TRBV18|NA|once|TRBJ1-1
TGTGCCAGCTCATCCACTGAGATGACGGCCACTGAAGCTTTCTTT
CASSSTEMTATEAFF
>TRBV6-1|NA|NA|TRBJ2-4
TGTGCCAGCAGCGCACAGGGGGGGATCCTCAAAAACATTCAGTACTTC
CASSAQGGILKNIQYF
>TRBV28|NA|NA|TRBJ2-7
TGTGCCAGCACCCTTTATCGGCAGGGGGGCGAGCAGTACTTC
CASTLYRQGGEQYF
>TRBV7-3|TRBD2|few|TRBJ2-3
TGTGCCAGCAGTCCTAGCGGGGTAGGGACAGATACGCAGTATTTT
CASSPSGVGTDTQYF
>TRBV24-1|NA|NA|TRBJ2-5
TGTGCCACCAGTGATCAGGGGTCGGGGGAGACCCAGTACTTC
CATSDQGSGETQYF
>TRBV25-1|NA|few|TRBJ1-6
TGTGCCAGCAGTGAATGGGGCAGGGGCTCCTATAATTCACCCCTCCACTTT
CASSEWGRGSYNSPLHF
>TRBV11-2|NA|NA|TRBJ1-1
TGTGCCAGCAGCTCGAACGGCCCTACAGCTTTCTTT
CASSSNGPTAFF
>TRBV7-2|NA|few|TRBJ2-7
TGTGCCAGCAGCCTAACGGGTCTCGGGATCCAGTACTTC
CASSLTGLGIQYF
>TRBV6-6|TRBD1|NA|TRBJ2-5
TGTGCCACCAAAGGGACAGTTGAGACCCAGTACTTC
CATKGTVETQYF
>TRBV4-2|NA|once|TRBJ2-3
TGTGCCAGCAGCCCACCCATAGCGAAAGATACGCAGTATTTT
CASSPPIAKDTQYF
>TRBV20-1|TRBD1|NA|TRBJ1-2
TGCAGTGCTAGAGTCCCCACCCAGGGGGACTATGGCTACACCTTC
CSARVPTQGDYGYTF
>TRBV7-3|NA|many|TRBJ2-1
TGTGCCAGCAGCCTACTAGCTGCGAATGAGCAGTTCTTC
CASSLLAANEQFF
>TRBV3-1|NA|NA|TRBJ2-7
TGTGCCAGCAGCCAACCCAACAGGCCTCACGAGCAGTACTTC
CASSQPNRPHEQYF
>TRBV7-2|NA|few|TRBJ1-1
TGTGCCAGCAGCTTACGGTTTTCACCTGAGGCTTTCTTT
CASSLRFSPEAFF
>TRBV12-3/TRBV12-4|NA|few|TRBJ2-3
TGTGCCAGCAGTCTAGGGGGAATGCAGTATTTT
CASSLGGMQYF
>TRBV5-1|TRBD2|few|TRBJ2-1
TGCGCCAGCAGCTCACGACTAGCGAGGGGGAATGAGCAGTTCTTC
CASSSRLARGNEQFF
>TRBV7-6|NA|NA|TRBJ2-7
TGTGCCAGCAGCTCCACATTCCCCTACGAGCAGTACTTC
CASSSTFPYEQYF
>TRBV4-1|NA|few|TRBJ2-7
TGCGCCAGCAGCCAAACAGGGTCCTTTGTCAATGAGCAGTACTTC
CASSQTGSFVNEQYF
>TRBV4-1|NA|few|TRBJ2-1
TGCGCCAGCAGCCGCTACTACGGACCTGGATACAATGAGCAGTTCTTC
CASSRYYGPGYNEQFF
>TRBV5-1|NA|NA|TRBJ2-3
TGCGCCAGCAGCCCGATGGGACTCCCAACTAGCACAGATACGCAGTATTTT
CASSPMGLPTSTDTQYF
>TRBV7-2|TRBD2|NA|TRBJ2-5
TGTGCCAGCAGCTACGGTAGCGGGGGGGAAGAGACCCAGTACTTC
CASSYGSGGEETQYF
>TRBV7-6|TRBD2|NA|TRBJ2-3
TGTGCCGGCAGCCCCCTGACTAGCGGGGGACCCACAGATACGCAGTATTTT
CAGSPLTSGGPTDTQYF
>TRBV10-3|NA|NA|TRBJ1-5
TGTGCCATCGGGGCAGCGTACAATCAGCCCCAGCATTTT
CAIGAAYNQPQHF
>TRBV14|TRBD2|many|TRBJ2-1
TGTGCCAGTTCCGGGACTAGTGTTCTGTCGGAGCAGTTCTTC
CASSGTSVLSEQFF
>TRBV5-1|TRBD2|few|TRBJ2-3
TGCGCCAGCAGCGAGCGAAGCGGGGGGGCAAACACAGATACGCAGTATTTT
CASSERSGGANTDTQYF
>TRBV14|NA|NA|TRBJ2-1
TGTGCCAGCAGCCCCTACTCAGACGGGAGAAATTACAATGAGCAGTTCTTC
CASSPYSDGRNYNEQFF
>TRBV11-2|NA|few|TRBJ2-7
TGTGCCAGCAGCCTTGCCCGGGACACATTCTCCTACGAGCAGTACTTC
CASSLARDTFSYEQYF
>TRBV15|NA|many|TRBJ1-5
TGTGCCACCAGCAGAGTTTTTGTGCAGGGCAATAGCAATCAGCCCCAGCATTTT
CATSRVFVQGNSNQPQHF
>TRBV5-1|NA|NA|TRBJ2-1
TGCGCCAGCGGCGGGGTGGAGGCAGGACACAATGAGCAGTTCTTC
CASGGVEAGHNEQFF